The entry that follows covers one TCR beta chain sequence. Its antigen is currently not known. Base qualities were left out, and no much larger clone turns up one base away. The cohort was made up of 666 healthy bone marrow donors. Cohort members were all nominally healthy when sampled, although unrecorded immune exposures were likely present. The donor was CMV seronegative and belonged to the group of more than 300 seronegative cohort members. Every donor gave a peripheral blood sample, and the peripheral blood mononuclear cells from that sample were used for TCR beta sequencing. The Qiagen DNeasy Blood Extraction Kit was used to extract genomic DNA from the blood cell samples. The sample belongs to a study of cytomegalovirus exposure and HLA in healthy donors (TCRdb year 2017). Background on the whole study: According to an earlier analysis of 550 to 750 of the donors, about 190 million T cells yielded roughly 110 million unique TCR beta sequences and around 280 Gb of sequence data. An early release covering just under 650 HLA-typed donors comprised roughly 300 gigabases of sequencing data and some 79 million unique TCR sequences. The genetic ancestry cluster associated with self-reported Caucasian donors included 65% to 90% of the 398 genotyped donors. The study was designed to test whether signatures of past pathogen exposure could be identified by cataloging public T cell receptors. The study used immunosequencing to profile the T cell repertoires of 600 to 850 subjects and linked those repertoires to cytomegalovirus serostatus. Along with the 666-subject first cohort, a separate validation cohort of 120 different subjects was used. High-throughput TCR immunosequencing, statistical association of individual TCRs with disease status, and machine learning were combined to predict cytomegalovirus infection status. A later analysis re-examined previously published TCR beta repertoires from more than 650 donors and added high-resolution HLA genotyping to investigate patterns of TCR occurrence. In the later analysis, no new phenotypic data were used to find candidate immune exposures; instead, reliance was placed on TCR beta sequences and their occurrence across donors. An earlier analysis of around 580 of the donors used high-throughput TCR beta sequencing to judge whether each TCR beta V gene segment behaved as functional or pseudogenic. Donor age, sex, ethnicity and CMV serostatus were collected together with the repertoire data. Genome-wide SNP genotypes for about 65% of the roughly 670 donors were used in a later genetic analysis, which treated that subset as a discovery cohort. All discovery cohort repertoires had been generated on a single sequencing platform. HLA typing covered class I and class II loci at four-digit resolution. The number of donors typed differed by locus, with 629-630 for A, B, C, DRB1 and DQB1, around 500 for DQA1, nearly 610 for DPA1, and some 440 for DPB1. Roughly 5 DR-DQ haplotypes were treated as single units for association and clustering because of strong linkage in the cohort. Across around 400 genotyped donors of the cohort, an average of about 240,000 unique TCR beta nucleotide sequences per donor were sequenced, and roughly a sixth of those sequences were non-productive.

Library prep was done by the immunoSEQ multiplex PCR assay. For the multiplex PCR, a mixture combining 60 forward primers for TCR Vbeta segments and 13 reverse primers for TCR Jbeta segments was used. Amplification of the CDR3 region of rearranged TCR beta genes was performed with a multiplex PCR assay on genomic DNA. On the Illumina HiSeq System, the amplified TCR beta libraries were sequenced as 87-base-pair reads. The authors' analysis ran thus. In a later analysis, tens of millions of unique TCR beta chains were counted across the roughly 610 repertoires, and roughly 10 million of these chains were shared by at least two donors. Raw reads were error-corrected and collapsed into unique sequences by a nearest-neighbor algorithm in which closely related sequences were merged to remove PCR and sequencing errors. V, D and J gene segments were assigned by aligning CDR3 sequences to IMGT reference sequences. For a sequence to be retained, a match of at least six nucleotides was required to both a V gene segment and a J gene segment. Rearrangements were classified as productive when the CDR3 lacked stop codons and remained in frame with V and J, and all other rearrangements were classified as non-productive. CDR3 was defined according to IMGT convention as the region running from the second conserved V-encoded cysteine to the conserved J-encoded phenylalanine. The earlier analysis of 587 of the donors excluded any sequence lacking an unambiguous match to a single V gene segment. In an earlier analysis of approximately 560 of the donors, a V segment was called functional when productive rearrangements were above 56.7%, and segregating when the standard deviation between donors exceeded 5%. A statistical classification framework was developed to diagnose cytomegalovirus status using the catalog of TCR beta chain sequences. In a later analysis, TCR nucleotide sequences were compared against IMGT/GENE-DB human TR gene sequences so that V and J genes could be assigned. A later analysis assigned CDR3 sequences and most-parsimonious VDJ recombination scenarios with the TCRdist pipeline. In a later analysis, each TCR beta chain was defined by its CDR3 amino acid sequence together with its V-gene family, and reads lacking a unique V-gene family were excluded. To address suspected cross-contamination and a sequencing artifact, a later analysis removed over 500 highly shared, low-generation-probability nucleotide sequences. In a later analysis, a clonal expansion index was calculated for each public chain from normalized within-repertoire ranks of inferred template counts. Generation probabilities in a later analysis came from a VDJ recombination model fitted to out-of-frame rearrangements, and those results were checked against IGoR. In a later analysis, TCR-TCR, TCR-HLA and TCR-CMV co-occurrence was scored with hypergeometric tests, and a repertoire-size bias correction was applied to TCR pairs. To estimate false discovery rates, a later analysis permuted the HLA or CMV assignments 20 times. In a later analysis, co-occurring TCRs were grouped with DBSCAN, and TCRdist sequence similarity was added when clustering was performed within HLA-allele-positive subsets. For co-occurrence clustering, repertoires with fewer than 30,000 or more than 120,000 public chains were excluded, along with about five repertoires with anomalous nucleotide sharing. The immuneACCESS repertoire file appears here via TCRdb, limited to in-frame rearrangements. These files lack a portion of the clones; in checked studies, under half of the deficit traces to unresolved V genes, and the cause of the others is not known. The DNA gave D and trimming, while V, J and clone size come from that table. The sample table shows more than 150,000 clones, and about 80% are seen once. Less than 2% of the sample is taken by the ten largest.

Study-level results and caveats: The authors suggested that the approach could potentially be extended to other disease states and immunological phenotypes. A group of highly shared sequence variants was considered likely to be a technical artifact of the sequencing pipeline. The study listed 150 to 200 TCR beta chains as associated with cytomegalovirus. In a later analysis, several top co-occurrence clusters were reported to appear linked to parvovirus B19, influenza, CMV and Epstein-Barr virus. This cohort had only TCR beta chains sequenced, and the lack of alpha or paired-chain data limited which features could be detected. Cytomegalovirus status was reported to be diagnosed by the classifier with high specificity and sensitivity in both the original and validation cohorts. Broadly in line with IMGT annotations, most TCR beta V segments showed up in productive rearrangements about 87% or about 30% of the time in an earlier analysis of several hundred of the donors. CMV serostatus was the only immune exposure information available for the cohort. HLA typing was unavailable for some donors at each locus, so association tests used only the typed subset. When HLA alleles, especially DR and DQ, strongly co-occurred, TCR associations were difficult to assign to individual alleles. Presence/absence analyses assumed roughly uniform sequencing depth across donors, an assumption that may not hold. Over 15 rarely observed V segments, including chromosome 9 orphons, were excluded from the earlier analysis of a few hundred of the donors because counts were too low. In a later analysis, the rate of TCR association differed among HLA loci, with DRB1 alleles having the most associated TCRs and HLA-C alleles having the fewest. Most CMV-associated TCR beta chains appeared to be HLA-restricted in a later analysis, and the HLA associations seemed to be driven largely by CMV exposure. A later analysis found that HLA-associated TCR beta chains were more clonally expanded and had lower generation probabilities than equally common non-associated chains. Across donors, most TCR sequences were observed very rarely, whereas some public TCRs were present in many individuals. An association between a missense DCLRE1C variant and V-gene and J-gene trimming of TCR beta chains was found in a later genetic analysis and replicated in an independent cohort. Correlated functional status among segregating V segments might be attributable to linkage disequilibrium, but an unknown experimental factor could not be ruled out. Some IMGT-functional V segments, including TRBV6-2 and TRBV6-3, could not be told apart with the 87-base-pair reads, so those segments were excluded. A few of the identified cytomegalovirus-associated TCR beta chains were confirmed in vitro to be specific for cytomegalovirus antigens. A further reported finding was that TCR beta sequences accurately predicted the HLA-A and HLA-B alleles for most subjects in the first cohort. A later analysis associated about 18,000 TCR beta sequences with specific HLA alleles at a false discovery rate of 0.05. According to a later genetic analysis, donors in an Asian-associated ancestry cluster had fewer N-insertions in productive TCRs than the approximately 630-donor mean.

The cysteine opens and the phenylalanine closes a CDR3 of 13 amino acids. The read is trimmed to its CDR3 DNA, 39 bases read in frame from base 1. From a lookup of the germline V gene (reference sequence), CDR1 and CDR2 are LNHDA and SQIVND. From V the trimming removes 6 bases and from J it removes 5 bases, while the gene matches leave 7 bases of the junction unaccounted for. The specimen sequenced was PBMCs. The chain employs TRBV19 and TRBJ2-7, with 7 bases in between that match TRBD1. The clonotype comes from a man in his forties in good health and CMV-seronegative. The nucleotides read TGTGCCAGTAGGGAGACAGGGTCACACGAGCAGTACTTC. Protein translation: CASRETGSHEQYF.